A selection of T cell receptor beta chains follows, all from one sample in a study of beta chain features in type 1 diabetes. Using immunoSEQ multiplex PCR, the repertoire was profiled, and TCRdb retains in-frame clones only, with some absent. The sample lists 450,000 or so clones; 10% to 12% were seen once. Sequenced material: naive CD4+ T cells from blood. These TCRs come from a woman in her late teens or twenties in good health. The conserved cysteine and the conserved F or W are not part of the CDR3 here.

j_call	v_call	cdr3_aa
TRBJ2-3	TRBV5-4	ASRVTGGKDTQY
TRBJ2-3	TRBV2	ASRYDRNTDTQY
TRBJ2-7	TRBV10-3	AITLGTGSDEQY
TRBJ2-3	TRBV28	ASVPRMGTDTQY
TRBJ2-1	TRBV4-2	ASSLWASGIDNEQF
TRBJ2-1	TRBV11-3	ASSTYSGTNEQF
TRBJ2-7	TRBV18	ASSPGGGSTSYEQY
TRBJ1-1	TRBV7-9	ASSLYLARSRTSNTEAF
TRBJ2-7	TRBV4-3	ASSQGLAGVGYEQY
TRBJ2-1	TRBV7-2	ASSSDGGYNEQF
TRBJ1-1	TRBV19	ASSMIANTEAF
TRBJ1-4	TRBV4-2	ASSQAAAGSNEKLF
TRBJ1-3	TRBV13	ASSFTSTGNTIY
TRBJ1-5	TRBV30	AWSPYTRNQPQH
TRBJ2-3	TRBV29-1	SVDSVAGTDTQY
TRBJ2-5	TRBV9	ASSVGLGQETQY
TRBJ2-1	TRBV19	ASSYRSSYNEQF
TRBJ2-3	TRBV7-9	ASTPGSGTSTDTQY
TRBJ1-2	TRBV19	ASRIDRPNYGYT
TRBJ2-3	TRBV4-3	ASSPGLAGGLTDTQY
TRBJ1-1	TRBV30	AWSRQEHGEAF
TRBJ2-7	TRBV5-1	ASSALEKLYEQY
TRBJ1-6	TRBV7-2	ASSLGSPLH
TRBJ2-7	TRBV14	ASSRLPYEQY
TRBJ2-5	TRBV28	ASRLAGGSKETQY
TRBJ2-1	TRBV9	ASSVLRTSNEQF
TRBJ1-5	TRBV30	AWSSSRTGGVGSQH
TRBJ2-3	TRBV7-6	ASSPHPGGSGRDTQY
TRBJ2-7	TRBV21-1	ASSRGRYEQY
TRBJ2-1	TRBV30	AFLTGPSNEQF
TRBJ2-2	TRBV7-9	ASYYLGTGELF
TRBJ2-6	TRBV2	ASSAGQGGDSGANVLT
TRBJ1-2	TRBV25-1	ASSAGTDYGYT
TRBJ2-5	TRBV7-2	ASSKGRSGGGQETQY
TRBJ2-7	TRBV30	AWRDGPAAYEQY
TRBJ2-1	TRBV19	ASSLILAVGRDEQF
TRBJ2-3	TRBV5-1	ASSLADRTPDTQY
TRBJ1-2	TRBV20-1	SASRGYGYT
TRBJ2-5	TRBV7-9	ASSIGLAVQETQY
TRBJ2-2	TRBV5-4	ASSPPGHWNTGELF
TRBJ1-4	TRBV7-9	ASKEQGTAEKLF
TRBJ1-4	TRBV2	ASYQGPGNEKLF
TRBJ2-2	TRBV4-3	ASSQVAVGTGELF
TRBJ2-1	TRBV4-2	ASSPSGTSEQF
TRBJ2-3	TRBV28	ASSSPRFADTQY
TRBJ1-4	TRBV7-2	ASSPDYAANEKLF
TRBJ2-1	TRBV9	ASSVQGHNEQF
TRBJ2-1	TRBV7-2	ASSLGVLQGNEQF
TRBJ1-1	TRBV29-1	SVEGRPNTEAF
TRBJ2-2	TRBV13	ASSSHHKVTGELF
TRBJ1-2	TRBV30	AWSVTQGLLSYGYT
TRBJ2-1	TRBV19	ASSDYSVPYNEQF
TRBJ1-1	TRBV7-9	ASSPRQNLNTEAF